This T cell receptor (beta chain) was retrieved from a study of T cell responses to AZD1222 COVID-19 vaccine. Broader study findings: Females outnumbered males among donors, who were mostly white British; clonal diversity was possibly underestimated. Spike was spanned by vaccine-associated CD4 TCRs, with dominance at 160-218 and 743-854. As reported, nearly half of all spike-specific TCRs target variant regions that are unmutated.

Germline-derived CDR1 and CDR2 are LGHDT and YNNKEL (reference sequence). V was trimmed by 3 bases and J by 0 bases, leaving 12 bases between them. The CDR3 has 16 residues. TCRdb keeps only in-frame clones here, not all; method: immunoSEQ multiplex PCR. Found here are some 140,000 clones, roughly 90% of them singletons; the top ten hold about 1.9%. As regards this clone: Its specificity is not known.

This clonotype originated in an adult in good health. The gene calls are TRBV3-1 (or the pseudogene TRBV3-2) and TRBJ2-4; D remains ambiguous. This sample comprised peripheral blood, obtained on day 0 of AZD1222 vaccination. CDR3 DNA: TGTGCCAGCAGCCATCGCGGAGACCTAGCCAAAAACATTCAGTACTTC. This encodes CASSHRGDLAKNIQYF.